This T cell receptor (gamma chain) emerged from a study of Vδ1+ human thymocytes (dated by TCRdb to between 2017 and 2018). In the study overall: The study characterised mRNA-level TRG and TRD CDR3 repertoires of highly purified Vdelta1+ thymocytes from young children as a data resource. Earlier work had validated the multiplex-based CDR3 amplicon strategy against 5'RACE-based methods for generating CDR3 amplicons. What the research found in general, with its limitations: Many TRG clonotypes were shared between donors (up to about 7x10^3), whereas TRD repertoires were essentially private (max about 120 shared). The authors advised highly purified populations and single-cell validation, since unexpected Vdelta2 sequences could cause misinterpretation of bulk repertoire data. About 21% of thymic TRD sequences were found to be Vdelta2 (and few were Vdelta3) despite high sort purity, in contrast to peripheral blood Vdelta1+ controls. Because no clustering by age or sex was observed, donors were not stratified by these variables in the analyses. In contrast to oligoclonal peripheral blood repertoires, thymic TRG and TRD repertoires appeared to be highly polyclonal with Gaussian CDR3 length distributions.

This clone was counted a few times. What this receptor recognizes is not known. No base-level quality is on record; no much larger clone is a single base apart. The sample contains more than one DNA sequence encoding this CDR3. Thymic samples were depleted of alphabeta T cells, then CD3+ TCRVdelta1+ TCRVdelta2- thymocytes were FACS-sorted. The purity of the sorted Vdelta1+ thymocytes was between 98% and 99.6%. Thymic specimens were obtained from roughly eight paediatric patients, aged from roughly 5 days to 15 months, who were undergoing corrective cardiac surgery. After the thymic tissue was dispersed, mononuclear cells were isolated using a Histopaque-1077 density gradient. For staining, the antibodies used were anti-TCRVdelta1 clone TS8.2, anti-TCRVdelta2 clone B6, anti-CD3 clone HIT3a and anti-TCRalphabeta clone IP26. V lost 1 base and J lost 4 bases, and the count of bases not matched to a germline gene is 4. CDR1 and CDR2 are drawn from the germline V gene: EGSTGY, YDSYTSSV. Measured from the cysteine to the phenylalanine, the CDR3 is 13 residues long. The read is trimmed to its CDR3 DNA, 39 bases read in frame from base 1.

RNA extraction was carried out with the RNeasy mini kit, and reverse transcription was then done using Superscript III. CDR3 amplicons were generated by multiplex PCR with pooled V-gene forward primers and a constant-region reverse primer carrying Illumina adaptor overhangs. After gel purification, amplicons were indexed with Nextera index primers over approximately 8 extra PCR cycles and were then purified with AMPure XP beads. Sequencing of libraries was performed on an Illumina MiSeq using paired-end 250 bp reads, dual indexing and an approximately 22% PhiX spike-in. The authors' analysis ran thus. FastQC was used to quality check the reads, while ea-utils fastq-join merged the TRG read pairs. Annotation of sequences was performed with IMGT/HighV-QUEST, only productive sequences with unambiguous V-gene assignment were retained, and clonotypes were defined by identical CDR3 sequence. For downstream analysis, VDJtools 1.1.1, tcR 2.2.3, Treemap and vegan Shannon diversity in R 3.4.4 were used. TCRdb reran clone calling on the public reads with CATT; rows sharing one DNA sequence were then combined. In this record, the V and J calls reflect TCRdb's handling and not the investigators' own analysis. This sample is represented by 20,000 to 25,000 gamma-chain clones; roughly 13% of them were singletons. The ten largest clonotypes hold under 2.5% of the sample.

Sequencing input: Vdelta1+ gamma-delta thymocytes from the thymus. Interpreted using the paper, the cell subset or site label stands for: FACS-sorted CD3+ TCRalphabeta- TCRVdelta1+ TCRVdelta2- thymocytes. The clonotype was recovered from a child less than two years old who had congenital heart surgery. The rearrangement combines TRGV4 with TRGJ1 or TRGJ2. Here the CDR3 is given as CATWDGRYYKKLF. Here is the DNA: TGTGCCACCTGGGATGGTCGGTATTATAAGAAACTCTTT.